The rows below give T cell receptor beta chains drawn from one sample of a study of cytomegalovirus exposure and HLA in healthy donors. Clones were sequenced by immunoSEQ multiplex PCR, and TCRdb holds only the in-frame ones, with some missing. The sample consists of around 120,000 clones, about 79% of them appearing once. Sample: PBMCs. The receptors derive from a man in his thirties or forties in good health and CMV-seropositive. Each CDR3 is given with its conserved first and last residue. The order of the fields is CDR3 protein, CDR3 DNA, V gene, D gene, J gene, clone size. A D gene is named only where the DNA matches it firmly. Clone size is stated in some rows and not others, as once, few, many or a class when expanded.

CASSWGRKEQPQHF	TGTGCCAGCAGCTGGGGCCGGAAGGAACAGCCCCAGCATTTT	TRBV5-6	NA	TRBJ1-5	NA
CASSSTGGEVFF	TGTGCCAGCAGCTCGACAGGGGGCGAGGTGTTTTTT	TRBV7-3	TRBD1	TRBJ1-4	NA
CASSLAGTGNTEAFF	TGTGCCAGCAGCCTCGCCGGGACAGGGAACACTGAAGCTTTCTTT	TRBV9	TRBD1	TRBJ1-1	NA
CSSSLGQGGFF	TGTTCCAGCAGCTTAGGACAGGGTGGTTTCTTT	TRBV7-9	TRBD1	TRBJ1-1	few
CSGRRDRWSGEQYF	TGCAGCGGACGCAGGGACAGGTGGTCCGGCGAGCAGTACTTC	TRBV29-1	TRBD1	TRBJ2-7	NA
CASSEGLSQFF	TGTGCCAGCAGTGAGGGCCTCTCTCAGTTCTTC	TRBV27	NA	TRBJ2-1	few
CASSASTREQYF	TGCGCCAGCAGCGCTTCGACAAGGGAGCAGTACTTC	TRBV5-1	NA	TRBJ2-7	NA
CASSQDRGPPNEQYF	TGCGCCAGCAGCCAAGACAGGGGTCCCCCCAACGAGCAGTACTTC	TRBV4-1	NA	TRBJ2-7	NA
CASSLDLGQGVDGYTF	TGTGCCAGCAGCTTAGATCTCGGGCAGGGTGTGGATGGCTACACCTTC	TRBV7-2	NA	TRBJ1-2	NA
CASSRQGALRTEAFF	TGTGCCAGCAGCCGACAGGGGGCGCTGAGGACTGAAGCTTTCTTT	TRBV7-3	TRBD1	TRBJ1-1	NA
CASSFFHPGQGPYGYTF	TGTGCCAGCAGTTTCTTCCACCCGGGACAGGGCCCTTATGGCTACACCTTC	TRBV28	TRBD1	TRBJ1-2	NA
CASSVVAGLDEKLFF	TGTGCCAGCAGTGTTGTGGCGGGGTTGGATGAAAAACTGTTTTTT	TRBV6-4	NA	TRBJ1-4	medium-sized
CAARGGAGTGELFF	TGTGCCGCAAGAGGGGGGGCAGGGACCGGGGAGCTGTTTTTT	TRBV30	NA	TRBJ2-2	NA
CASSQDSAGEDTGELFF	TGCGCCAGCAGCCAAGATTCAGCGGGAGAAGACACCGGGGAGCTGTTTTTT	TRBV4-3	TRBD2	TRBJ2-2	once
CASSWAGGSTEAFF	TGTGCCAGCAGTTGGGCAGGGGGGAGCACTGAAGCTTTCTTT	TRBV6-5	TRBD1	TRBJ1-1	NA
CASSQAGASGRDEQFF	TGCGCCAGCAGCCAGGCGGGGGCTAGCGGGAGAGATGAGCAGTTCTTC	TRBV4-1	TRBD2	TRBJ2-1	NA
CASSDNRGTDTQYF	TGTGCCAGCAGCGATAACAGGGGCACAGATACGCAGTATTTT	TRBV9	NA	TRBJ2-3	NA
CASHPGTTSYNEQFF	TGTGCCAGCCACCCCGGGACTACTTCCTACAATGAGCAGTTCTTC	TRBV9	TRBD2	TRBJ2-1	NA
CATSRSFGENYEQYF	TGTGCCACCAGCAGATCCTTCGGGGAAAACTACGAGCAGTACTTC	TRBV15	NA	TRBJ2-7	NA
CAVGGNEQFF	TGTGCAGTGGGGGGGAATGAGCAGTTCTTC	TRBV5-6	TRBD2	TRBJ2-1	NA
CASSRGQGAGGNTIYF	TGTGCCAGCAGCCGTGGACAGGGGGCGGGGGGAAACACCATATATTTT	TRBV6-6	TRBD1	TRBJ1-3	many
CASSFLGGLRTEAFF	TGTGCCAGCAGCTTTTTGGGGGGGTTGCGGACTGAAGCTTTCTTT	TRBV7-2	NA	TRBJ1-1	NA
CASSLRVGTDTQYF	TGCGCCAGCAGCCTCCGGGTCGGCACAGATACGCAGTATTTT	TRBV5-1	NA	TRBJ2-3	NA
CASSTVPDTGELFF	TGTGCCAGCAGCACTGTTCCCGACACCGGGGAGCTGTTTTTT	TRBV9	NA	TRBJ2-2	NA
CASNTGEGPQHF	TGTGCCAGCAATACGGGGGAAGGGCCCCAGCATTTT	TRBV4-2	NA	TRBJ1-5	NA
CASKERFGGAYTF	TGTGCCAGTAAGGAAAGGTTTGGTGGAGCCTACACCTTC	TRBV6-5	NA	TRBJ1-2	NA
CASSQERAGGEETQYF	TGTGCCAGCAGCCAAGAAAGGGCGGGAGGGGAAGAGACCCAGTACTTC	TRBV4-2	TRBD2	TRBJ2-5	NA
CSVESGGPSSYNEQFF	TGCAGCGTTGAAAGCGGGGGCCCCAGCTCCTACAATGAGCAGTTCTTC	TRBV29-1	TRBD2	TRBJ2-1	NA
CASSLLRGSDEQYF	TGTGCCAGCTCGCTCTTGAGGGGGAGCGACGAGCAGTACTTC	TRBV18	NA	TRBJ2-7	NA
CAISATSGTYEQYF	TGTGCCATCAGTGCAACTAGCGGGACCTACGAGCAGTACTTC	TRBV10-3	TRBD2	TRBJ2-7	NA
CASIPWADRQGGYTF	TGTGCCAGTATCCCCTGGGCAGACCGCCAAGGAGGCTACACCTTC	TRBV19	NA	TRBJ1-2	NA
CASGDPLRGGTNTGELFF	TGTGCCAGCGGCGACCCCCTCCGCGGGGGAACAAACACCGGGGAGCTGTTTTTT	TRBV2	TRBD2	TRBJ2-2	NA
CASSIGWTHEKLFF	TGTGCCAGTAGTATAGGTTGGACTCATGAAAAACTGTTTTTT	TRBV19	NA	TRBJ1-4	once
CASSAGDTQYF	TGTGCCAGCAGTGCCGGGGATACGCAGTATTTT	TRBV2	NA	TRBJ2-3	NA
CASPGGGNLTNSPLHF	TGTGCCAGCCCGGGGGGGGGAAATCTGACGAATTCACCCCTCCACTTT	TRBV6-4	NA	TRBJ1-6	NA
CASSYAAYSPLHF	TGTGCCAGCAGTTACGCGGCGTATTCACCCCTCCACTTT	TRBV14	NA	TRBJ1-6	NA
CASSIPGFGEKLFF	TGTGCCAGCAGCATACCAGGGTTCGGCGAAAAACTGTTTTTT	TRBV11-2	NA	TRBJ1-4	NA
CASSVYRGLSYNEQFF	TGTGCCAGCTCAGTCTACAGGGGGCTTTCCTACAATGAGCAGTTCTTC	TRBV18	TRBD1	TRBJ2-1	NA
CSAAYVGSTEAFF	TGCAGCGCTGCGTATGTGGGCTCCACTGAAGCTTTCTTT	TRBV29-1	NA	TRBJ1-1	NA
CASRPGGVGTGELFF	TGTGCCAGCAGGCCGGGGGGAGTCGGTACCGGGGAGCTGTTTTTT	TRBV25-1	TRBD2	TRBJ2-2	NA
CASSPGVQETQYF	TGCGCCAGCAGCCCAGGGGTACAAGAGACCCAGTACTTC	TRBV5-1	NA	TRBJ2-5	NA
CASSYGQVGGEQFF	TGCGCCAGCAGCTACGGACAGGTGGGGGGTGAGCAGTTCTTC	TRBV5-1	NA	TRBJ2-1	NA
CASSQDFRLAGEQYF	TGCGCCAGCAGCCAAGATTTTAGACTAGCCGGCGAGCAGTACTTC	TRBV4-3	TRBD2	TRBJ2-7	NA
CASSLVTSEADTQYF	TGTGCCAGCAGCTTAGTTACTAGCGAGGCAGATACGCAGTATTTT	TRBV7-2	TRBD2	TRBJ2-3	NA
CASSRLGGSMQYF	TGTGCCAGCAGCCGACTCGGGGGGAGTATGCAGTATTTT	TRBV11-1	TRBD2	TRBJ2-3	NA
CASSSGLDPYNEQFF	TGCGCCAGCAGCTCCGGACTAGATCCCTACAATGAGCAGTTCTTC	TRBV5-1	TRBD2	TRBJ2-1	NA
CASSGDGDSPLHF	TGTGCCAGCAGCGGCGATGGTGATTCACCCCTCCACTTT	TRBV9	NA	TRBJ1-6	NA
CASSWDRGYEQYF	TGTGCCAGCAGCTGGGACAGAGGCTACGAGCAGTACTTC	TRBV7-8	TRBD1	TRBJ2-7	once
CASSWDTYGYTF	TGTGCCAGCAGCTGGGACACTTATGGCTACACCTTC	TRBV7-9	NA	TRBJ1-2	NA
CASSQKTRGNSPLHF	TGCGCCAGCAGCCAAAAAACGAGGGGGAATTCACCCCTCCACTTT	TRBV4-1	NA	TRBJ1-6	NA
CARRVQNIQYF	TGCGCCAGACGAGTACAAAACATTCAGTACTTC	TRBV5-1	NA	TRBJ2-4	NA
CASSLTGPNTGELFF	TGTGCCAGCAGTTTGACAGGGCCGAACACCGGGGAGCTGTTTTTT	TRBV6-5	TRBD1	TRBJ2-2	once
CSVAADSYEQYF	TGCAGCGTTGCGGCGGACTCCTACGAGCAGTACTTC	TRBV29-1	NA	TRBJ2-7	NA
CASSLALYYGYTF	TGTGCCAGCAGCTTAGCCCTCTACTATGGCTACACCTTC	TRBV11-3	NA	TRBJ1-2	NA